The next 14 T cell receptor beta chains were all read from a single sample in a study of monozygotic twins with inflammatory bowel disease. TCRdb reprocessed the 5' RACE reads and keeps a single row for each CDR3 protein, giving no DNA. The ten top clones account for around 2.5%, within a sample of around 410,000 distinct CDR3 sequences. Sequences were obtained from blood. Every receptor here comes from a human donor with ulcerative colitis or Crohn's disease, or a healthy co-twin of an affected twin (not recorded which).

The chain couples TRBV7-2 to TRBJ2-5. The CDR3 is made up of 13 amino acids. Germline V gene data show CDR1 as SGHTA and CDR2 as FQGNSA. CDR3 protein: CASSFSQAETQYF.

The chain is built from TRBV15 and TRBJ1-3; TCRdb's D call of TRBD1 is untestable without DNA. CDR1 LNHNV and CDR2 YYDKDF come from the germline V gene (reference sequence). The CDR3 contains 16 residues. The CDR3 sequence is CATSRAQGTGGNTIYF.

The chain recombines TRBV3-1 with TRBJ2-1; TCRdb's D gene call, TRBD1, goes unchecked for lack of DNA. Germline CDR1 LGHDT, CDR2 YNNKEL (reference sequence). This CDR3 is built from 16 residues. CDR3 sequence reads: CASSQWAGKAYNEQFF.

The chain recombines TRBV20-1 with TRBJ2-7; absent DNA, TCRdb's TRBD1 call cannot be checked. Germline V gives CDR1 DFQATT, CDR2 SNEGSKA (reference sequence). This CDR3 comprises 17 residues. The CDR3 spells CSARWTGGASFGYEQYF.

V usage is TRBV20-1 and J usage is TRBJ2-5; TCRdb reports TRBD1, a call that lacks DNA to check it against. CDR1 and CDR2 from the germline V gene are DFQATT and SNEGSKA (reference sequence). CDR3 length equals 14 residues. The CDR3 reads CSARAWGRLETQYF.

The chain has TRBV6-1 and TRBJ1-2. Germline V gene sequence: CDR1 MNHNS, CDR2 SASEGT. There are 16 residues in the CDR3. The CDR3 protein is CASSDLGRLYNYGYTF.

The chain uses TRBV12-3 or TRBV12-4 and TRBJ2-1; TCRdb calls TRBD1, which cannot be checked without DNA. The CDR3 covers 15 residues. The CDR3 sequence is CASSLRVDSRNEQFF.

V and J are TRBV5-1 and TRBJ1-1. CDR3 length: 14 amino acids. CDR1 and CDR2 from the germline V gene are SGHRS and YFSETQ. CDR3 sequence: CASSLNGVKTEAFF.

The V and J genes are TRBV5-4 and TRBJ2-7; TCRdb calls TRBD2, which cannot be checked without DNA. Germline loops: CDR1 SGHNT, CDR2 YYREEE (reference sequence). This CDR3 region has 16 residues. The CDR3 region is CASSDSPGTRPYEQYF.

This rearrangement joins TRBV6-5 to TRBJ2-1; lacking DNA, the TRBD2 call made by TCRdb goes unchecked. The CDR3 is 17 residues long. Germline assignment: CDR1 MNHEY and CDR2 SVGAGI. CDR3 region: CASSYGLLAGDDNEQFF.

The V gene is TRBV5-1, the J gene TRBJ2-7; TCRdb reports TRBD1, a call that lacks DNA to check it against. The germline V gene encodes CDR1 SGHRS and CDR2 YFSETQ. The length of the CDR3 is 15 residues. The CDR3 here is CASSSEGQEAYEQYF.

V gene TRBV5-1 combines with J gene TRBJ1-6; TCRdb reports TRBD1, a call that lacks DNA to check it against. The length of the CDR3 is 15 residues. The germline V gene encodes CDR1 SGHRS and CDR2 YFSETQ. CDR3 residues: CASSLDPGGSSPLHF.

This rearrangement joins TRBV7-9 to TRBJ1-3. CDR1 is SEHNR and CDR2 is FQNEAQ in the germline V gene (reference sequence). There are 16 residues in the CDR3. CDR3 sequence reads: CASSPRQLVSGNTIYF.

The chain has TRBV6-5 and TRBJ1-5. CDR3 length: 12 residues. The germline V gene encodes CDR1 MNHEY and CDR2 SVGAGI. The CDR3 sequence is CASSYFGGPQHF.